These 5 T cell receptor beta chains were all obtained from the same sample, sequenced in a study of T-cell reconstitution after alpha-beta-depleted transplantation in children (dated by TCRdb to 2016 to 2017). In the paper's terms, the treatment or condition label means: allogeneic hematopoietic cell transplantation with graft depleted of TCRalphabeta T cells and CD19 B cells. The library came from PCR. The sequencer listed for this sample is Illumina HiSeq 2500. TCR libraries were prepared with molecular barcoding, using unique molecular identifiers to normalize TCRbeta repertoire quantification. TCRdb handled the public reads itself, with Q25 trimming in fastp and clone calling in MiXCR, and kept productive beta chains. Here each entry gathers all rows of one CDR3 protein and keeps the most common genes and DNA. Here the sample has 750,000 to 950,000 distinct CDR3 sequences; 15% to 20% occur a single time. Roughly 4.8% of the sample is held by the ten biggest clonotypes.

This specimen was PBMCs, mostly from graft donor cells, taken 360 days after TCRalphabeta/CD19-depleted stem cell transplant. These receptors were collected from a male patient between 5 and 17 years old who had a stem cell transplant for acute lymphoblastic leukemia, so the T cells may come from the graft donor.

The CDR3 loop is CASSLLSSEQYF. Written as DNA, the CDR3 is TGCGCCAGCAGCTTGCTCTCTAGCGAGCAGTACTTC. The chain links TRBV5-1 to TRBJ2-7; D unresolved. Germline V CDR1 and CDR2: SGHRS, YFSETQ. V shed 1 base and J shed 6 bases, with 8 bases lying between them. The CDR3 consists of 12 residues. The whole variable domain, filled in from reference TRBV5-1 and TRBJ2-7, reads KAGVTQTPRYLIKTRGQQVTLSCSPISGHRSVSWYQQTPGQGLQFLFEYFSETQRNKGNFPGRFSGRQFSNSRSEMNVSTLELGDSALYLCASSLLSSEQYFGPGTRLTVT.

The chain joins TRBV18 to TRBJ2-1; D not certain. CDR3 size: 15 residues. Between the trimmed V and J ends, which lost 2 bases and 0 bases, there was a span of 8 bases. Germline V lookup: CDR1 KGHSH, CDR2 LQKENI. CDR3 amino acids: CASSPVPSSYNEQFF. CDR3 nucleotide sequence: TGTGCCAGCTCACCAGTCCCTAGCTCCTACAATGAGCAGTTCTTC.

This clonotype showed up many times. CDR3 region: CSAKRDTGELFF. CDR3 coding DNA: TGCAGTGCTAAGCGGGACACCGGGGAGCTGTTTTTT. The chain has TRBV20-1 and TRBJ2-2, with a tentative D call TRBD2 (6 bases). The CDR3 totals 12 residues. Germline CDR1 is DFQATT and CDR2 is SNEGSKA (reference sequence). Between the trimmed V and J ends, which lost 4 bases and 3 bases, there was a span of 6 bases.

The gene calls are TRBV6-1 and TRBJ2-5, with 7 positions matching TRBD2. V dropped 4 bases and J dropped 4; count of bases not matched to a gene: 9. The CDR3 runs to 15 residues. Germline CDR1 reads MNHNS; CDR2 reads SASEGT. CDR3 amino acids: CASSVGGSRRETQYF. The DNA of the CDR3 is TGTGCCAGCAGTGTGGGCGGGAGCCGTCGAGAGACCCAGTACTTC.

The chain employs TRBV5-1 and TRBJ2-7; D is perhaps TRBD2 (6 bases). V was clipped by 3 bases and J by 3 bases, with 10 bases between them. The CDR3 has 13 residues. CDR1 and CDR2 from the germline V gene are SGHRS and YFSETQ. The CDR3 spells CASSWGDNYEQYF. The CDR3 DNA follows: TGCGCCAGCAGCTGGGGGGATAACTACGAGCAGTACTTC. The variable domain in full, with the rest retrieved from reference TRBV5-1 and TRBJ2-7, is KAGVTQTPRYLIKTRGQQVTLSCSPISGHRSVSWYQQTPGQGLQFLFEYFSETQRNKGNFPGRFSGRQFSNSRSEMNVSTLELGDSALYLCASSWGDNYEQYFGPGTRLTVT.